The clone carrying this T cell receptor (beta chain) showed up just a few times. The data belong to a study of T-cell memory formation after mild COVID-19. Study-level information: Largely donor-specific sequence clusters came from a couple of donors.

The CDR3 runs 15 residues. Trimming took off 0 bases at V and 0 bases at J, with 12 bases between the two ends. CDR1 is DFQATT and CDR2 is SNEGSKA in the germline V gene (reference sequence). A 5'RACE reaction primed in the constant segment made cDNA libraries of TCR alpha and TCR beta, and these carried sample barcodes and UMIs. TCRdb itself ran the 5' RACE reads through MiXCR, one entry per CDR3 protein. This sample carries approximately 260,000 distinct CDR3 sequences, roughly 17% of them seen once, and the ten largest clones take roughly 20%. The specimen sequenced was PBMCs or a T cell subset sorted from them (not recorded which). The clonotype was recovered from a man between 18 and 35 years old who had mild COVID-19 (a few samples of this study predate the infection). Cell type and time point are not known. The V call is TRBV20-1, the J call TRBJ2-7, with D hard to call. The CDR3, as DNA: TGCAGTGCTAGAGAAGTCGCAGCTTCCTCCTACGAGCAGTACTTC. Amino acids: CSAREVAASSYEQYF.